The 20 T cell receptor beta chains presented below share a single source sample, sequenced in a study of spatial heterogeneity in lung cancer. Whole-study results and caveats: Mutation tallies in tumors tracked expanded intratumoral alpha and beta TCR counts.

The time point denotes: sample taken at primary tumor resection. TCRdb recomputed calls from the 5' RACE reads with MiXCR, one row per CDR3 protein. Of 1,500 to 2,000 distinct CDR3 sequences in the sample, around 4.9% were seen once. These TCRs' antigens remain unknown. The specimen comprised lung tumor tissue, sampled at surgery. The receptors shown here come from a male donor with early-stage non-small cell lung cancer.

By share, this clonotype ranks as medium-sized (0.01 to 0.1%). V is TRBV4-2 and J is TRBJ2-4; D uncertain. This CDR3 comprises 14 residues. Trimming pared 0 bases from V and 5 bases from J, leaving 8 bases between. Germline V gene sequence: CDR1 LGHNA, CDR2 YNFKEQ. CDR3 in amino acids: CASSQELWENIQYF. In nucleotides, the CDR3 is TGTGCCAGCAGCCAAGAATTGTGGGAAAACATTCAGTACTTC.

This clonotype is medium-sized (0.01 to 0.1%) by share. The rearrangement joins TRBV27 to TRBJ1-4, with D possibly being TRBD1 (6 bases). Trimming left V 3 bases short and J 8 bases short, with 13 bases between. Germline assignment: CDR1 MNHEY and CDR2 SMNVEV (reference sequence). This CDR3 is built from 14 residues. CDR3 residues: CASSLNRDQEKLFF. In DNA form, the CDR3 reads TGTGCCAGCAGTTTGAACAGGGACCAAGAAAAACTGTTTTTT. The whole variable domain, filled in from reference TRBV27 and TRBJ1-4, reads EAQVTQNPRYLITVTGKKLTVTCSQNMNHEYMSWYRQDPGLGLRQIYYSMNVEVTDKGDVPEGYKVSRKEKRNFPLILESPSPNQTSLYFCASSLNRDQEKLFFGSGTQLSVL.

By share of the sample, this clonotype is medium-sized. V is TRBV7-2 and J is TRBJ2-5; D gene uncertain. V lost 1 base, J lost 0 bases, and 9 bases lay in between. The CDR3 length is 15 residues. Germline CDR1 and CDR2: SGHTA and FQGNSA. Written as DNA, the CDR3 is TGTGCCAGCAGCTTAGTGCCCAAGTACCAAGAGACCCAGTACTTC. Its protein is CASSLVPKYQETQYF.

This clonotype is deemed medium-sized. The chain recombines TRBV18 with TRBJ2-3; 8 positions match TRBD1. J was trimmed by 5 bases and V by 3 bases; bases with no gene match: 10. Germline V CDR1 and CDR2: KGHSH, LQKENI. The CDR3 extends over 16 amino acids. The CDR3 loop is CASSPDRGFFGDTQYF. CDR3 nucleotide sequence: TGTGCCAGCTCACCCGACAGGGGTTTTTTCGGAGATACGCAGTATTTT.

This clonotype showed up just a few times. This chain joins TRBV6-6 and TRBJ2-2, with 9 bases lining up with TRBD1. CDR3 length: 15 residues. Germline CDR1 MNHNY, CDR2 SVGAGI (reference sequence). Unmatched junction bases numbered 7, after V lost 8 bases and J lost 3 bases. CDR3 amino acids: CASLPGTGYTGELFF. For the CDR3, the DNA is TGTGCCAGCCTTCCAGGGACAGGGTACACCGGGGAGCTGTTTTTT.

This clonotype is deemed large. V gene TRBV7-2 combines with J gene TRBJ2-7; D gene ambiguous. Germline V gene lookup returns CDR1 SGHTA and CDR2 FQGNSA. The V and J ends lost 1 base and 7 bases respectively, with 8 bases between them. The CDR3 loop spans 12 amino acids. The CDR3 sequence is CASSLGLQEQYF. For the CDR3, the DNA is TGTGCCAGCAGCTTAGGGTTGCAGGAGCAGTACTTC.

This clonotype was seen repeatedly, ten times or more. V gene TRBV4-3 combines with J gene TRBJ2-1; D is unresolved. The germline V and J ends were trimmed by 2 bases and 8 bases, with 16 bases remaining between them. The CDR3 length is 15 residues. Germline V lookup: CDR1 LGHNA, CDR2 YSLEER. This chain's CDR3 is CASSQMGSTFYEQFF. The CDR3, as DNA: TGCGCCAGCAGCCAAATGGGATCCACATTCTATGAGCAGTTCTTC.

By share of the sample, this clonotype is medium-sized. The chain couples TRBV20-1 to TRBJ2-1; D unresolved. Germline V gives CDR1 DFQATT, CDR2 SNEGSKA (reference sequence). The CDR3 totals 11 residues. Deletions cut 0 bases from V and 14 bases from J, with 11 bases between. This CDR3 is CSARDPGKEFF. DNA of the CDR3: TGCAGTGCTAGAGATCCGGGTAAGGAGTTCTTC.

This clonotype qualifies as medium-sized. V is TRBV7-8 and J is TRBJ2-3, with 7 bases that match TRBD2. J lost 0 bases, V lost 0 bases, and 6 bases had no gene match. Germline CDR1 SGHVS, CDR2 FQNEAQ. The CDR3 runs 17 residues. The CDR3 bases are TGTGCCAGCAGCTTAGCGCCCCAGCGGGGAAGCACAGATACGCAGTATTTT. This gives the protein CASSLAPQRGSTDTQYF.

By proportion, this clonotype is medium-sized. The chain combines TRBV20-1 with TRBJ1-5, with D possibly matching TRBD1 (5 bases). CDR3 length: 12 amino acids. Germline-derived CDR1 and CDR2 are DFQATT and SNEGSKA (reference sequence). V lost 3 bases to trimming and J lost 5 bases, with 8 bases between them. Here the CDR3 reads CSASRGDQPQHF. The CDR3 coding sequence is TGCAGTGCTAGCCGGGGGGATCAGCCCCAGCATTTT.

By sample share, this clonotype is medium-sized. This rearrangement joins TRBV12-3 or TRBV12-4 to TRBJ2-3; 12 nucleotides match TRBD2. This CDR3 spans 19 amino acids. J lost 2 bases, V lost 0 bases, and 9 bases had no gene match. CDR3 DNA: TGTGCCAGCAGTTTAGCGTGGGCTAGCGGGGGGGCTTACACAGATACGCAGTATTTT. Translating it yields CASSLAWASGGAYTDTQYF.

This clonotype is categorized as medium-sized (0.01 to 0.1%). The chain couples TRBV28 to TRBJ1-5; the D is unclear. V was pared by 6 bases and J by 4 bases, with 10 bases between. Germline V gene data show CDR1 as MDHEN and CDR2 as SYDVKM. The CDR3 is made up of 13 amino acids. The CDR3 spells CASSPDGNQPQHF. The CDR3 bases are TGTGCCAGCAGCCCGGACGGAAATCAGCCCCAGCATTTT.

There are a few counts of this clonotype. The CDR3 loop is CASRRTRGAGQAAREQFF. Here the CDR3 DNA reads TGTGCCAGCAGACGCACCCGGGGGGCGGGACAGGCAGCTCGTGAGCAGTTCTTC. The chain employs TRBV7-2 and TRBJ2-1; perhaps TRBD1 as D (8 bases). The CDR3 is made up of 18 amino acids. V dropped 6 bases and J dropped 9 bases, with 30 bases sitting between them. Germline CDR1 is SGHTA and CDR2 is FQGNSA.

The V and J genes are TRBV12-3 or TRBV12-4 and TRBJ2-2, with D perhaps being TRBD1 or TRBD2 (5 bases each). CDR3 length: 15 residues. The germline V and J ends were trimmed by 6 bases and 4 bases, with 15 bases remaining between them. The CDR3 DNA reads TGTGCCAGCAGGATCCGGGACGGGCTCACCGGGGAGCTGTTTTTT. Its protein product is CASRIRDGLTGELFF.

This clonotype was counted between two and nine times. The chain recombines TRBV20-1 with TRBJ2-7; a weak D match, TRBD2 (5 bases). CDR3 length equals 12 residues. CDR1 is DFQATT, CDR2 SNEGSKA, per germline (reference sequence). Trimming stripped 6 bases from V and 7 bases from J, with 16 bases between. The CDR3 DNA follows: TGCAGTGCCCCGCGGCCTACGGGGGAGCAGTACTTC. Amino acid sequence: CSAPRPTGEQYF.

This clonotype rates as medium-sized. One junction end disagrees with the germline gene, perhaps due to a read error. DNA of the CDR3: TGCAGTGCCCCAACGGGACAGGGGGCAAAGACTGAAGTTTTCTTT. Amino acid sequence: CSAPTGQGAKTEVFF. The chain recombines TRBV20-1 with TRBJ1-1; 12 bases are a match to TRBD1. Germline assignment: CDR1 DFQATT and CDR2 SNEGSKA (reference sequence). The CDR3 is 15 amino acids.

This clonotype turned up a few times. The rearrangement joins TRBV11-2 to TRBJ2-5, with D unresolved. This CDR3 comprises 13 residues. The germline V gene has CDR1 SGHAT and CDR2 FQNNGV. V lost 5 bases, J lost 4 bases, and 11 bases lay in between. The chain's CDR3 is CASSPMRSETQYF. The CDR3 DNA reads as TGTGCCAGCAGCCCAATGCGGTCAGAGACCCAGTACTTC.

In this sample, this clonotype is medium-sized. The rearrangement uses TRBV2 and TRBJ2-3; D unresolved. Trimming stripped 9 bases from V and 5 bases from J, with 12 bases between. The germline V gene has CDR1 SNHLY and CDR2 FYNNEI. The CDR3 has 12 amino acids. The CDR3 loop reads CASSTRRDTQYF. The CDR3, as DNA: TGTGCCAGTTCGACCCGACGAGATACGCAGTATTTT.

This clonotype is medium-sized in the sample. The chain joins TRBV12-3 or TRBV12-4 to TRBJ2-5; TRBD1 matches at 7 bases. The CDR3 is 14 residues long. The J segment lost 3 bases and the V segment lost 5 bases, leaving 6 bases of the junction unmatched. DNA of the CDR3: TGTGCCAGCAGTAGACAGGGAAAAAAAGAGACCCAGTACTTC. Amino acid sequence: CASSRQGKKETQYF.

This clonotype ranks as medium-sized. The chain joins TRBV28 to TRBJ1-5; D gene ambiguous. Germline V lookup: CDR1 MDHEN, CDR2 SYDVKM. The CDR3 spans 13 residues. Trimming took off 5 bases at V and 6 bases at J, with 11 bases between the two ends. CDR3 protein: CASSPTLGQPQHF. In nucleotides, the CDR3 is TGTGCCAGCAGTCCAACACTCGGTCAGCCCCAGCATTTT.